This T cell receptor beta chain originates from a study of cytomegalovirus exposure and HLA in healthy donors. General study results and limits: Reports showed the classifier diagnosing cytomegalovirus status with high specificity and sensitivity. Later on, an analysis showed TCR association rates differing by HLA locus, with DRB1 the most and HLA-C the fewest. Reports state that TCR beta sequences accurately predicted most subjects' HLA-A and HLA-B alleles. Later examination showed HLA-associated TCR beta chains had greater clonal expansion than equally common others.

PCR involved 60 Vbeta and 13 Jbeta primers. TCRdb's copy holds only in-frame clones and misses some; the assay was immunoSEQ multiplex PCR. The clone table shows about 160,000 clones, with the ten largest holding around 1.2%. In the case of this clone: What it binds is unknown.

The sequence derives from a woman in her sixties in good health and CMV-seronegative. Input material: PBMCs.

In nucleotides, the CDR3 is TGTGCCAGTGGTGGGGGCTCCTACTCTGGAAACACCATATATTTT. Protein product: CASGGGSYSGNTIYF. This chain joins TRBV19 and TRBJ1-3, with TRBD1 as a possible D gene (6 bases). The CDR3 spans 15 residues. V was pared by 8 bases and J by 0 bases, with 14 bases between. The V gene's germline CDR1 is LNHDA and CDR2 SQIVND (reference sequence).